What follows is one T cell receptor beta chain and its context. Only in-frame clones appear in the TCRdb table, and some are missing; sequencing was by immunoSEQ multiplex PCR. This table has 2 million to 2.5 million clones, about 94% appearing once. Trimming removed 3 bases from V and 5 bases from J; junction bases left unmatched: 10. There are 15 residues in the CDR3. Per germline, CDR1 LNHDA and CDR2 SQIVND (reference sequence). Naive CD8 isolation took CD45RO-negative cells positively selected for CCR7 and excluded terminally differentiated effector memory CD45RA+ cells. This record comes from a study of shared clonotypes between healthy human individuals.

The chain is built from TRBV19 and TRBJ2-7; 7 bases agree with TRBD1. The source of this sequence is a man aged 18 to 29 in good health. What was sequenced was naive CD8+ T cells sorted from blood. CDR3 protein: CASSMFRTGGDEQYF. The DNA for the CDR3 is TGTGCCAGTAGTATGTTTCGGACAGGTGGCGACGAGCAGTACTTC.